These T cell receptor beta chains were read from a single sample in a study of Graves' ophthalmopathy and Graves' hyperthyroidism. From the multiplex PCR reads, TCRdb called clonotypes with MiXCR, one entry per CDR3 protein. Here the sample spans around 1,000,000 distinct CDR3 sequences, 35% to 40% being singletons. Material: peripheral blood or thyroid tissue (not recorded which). The receptors originated from an adult man with Graves' hyperthyroidism. Both conserved end residues are part of each CDR3. The D gene is left open where the match is weak. The size entry is marked missing in some rows and otherwise reads once, few, many or a size class.

clone_size: few
d_call: TRBD2
j_call: TRBJ2-5
v_call: TRBV7-2
cdr3_aa: CASSLAIPGRGQETQYF
cdr3_nt: TGTGCCAGCAGCTTAGCGATCCCGGGGAGGGGCCAAGAGACCCAGTACTTC

clone_size: NA
d_call: TRBD1
j_call: TRBJ2-7
v_call: TRBV28
cdr3_aa: CASKTTGLGYEQYF
cdr3_nt: TGTGCCAGCAAAACGACAGGGTTGGGCTACGAGCAGTACTTC

clone_size: NA
d_call: NA
j_call: TRBJ1-2
v_call: TRBV20-1
cdr3_aa: CSLARSANYGYTF
cdr3_nt: TGCAGTTTGGCACGGTCAGCTAACTATGGCTACACCTTC

clone_size: NA
d_call: TRBD1
j_call: TRBJ1-6
v_call: TRBV15
cdr3_aa: CATSRPTGINSPLHF
cdr3_nt: TGTGCCACCAGCCGACCGACAGGGATCAATTCACCCCTCCACTTT

clone_size: NA
d_call: TRBD2
j_call: TRBJ2-5
v_call: TRBV2
cdr3_aa: CASSSSRGSGGLQETQYF
cdr3_nt: TGTGCCAGCAGCTCCTCCCGGGGGAGCGGGGGGCTCCAAGAGACCCAGTACTTC

clone_size: NA
d_call: TRBD1
j_call: TRBJ1-5
v_call: TRBV9
cdr3_aa: CASSVGQGESNQPQHF
cdr3_nt: TGTGCCAGCAGCGTAGGACAGGGGGAGAGCAATCAGCCCCAGCATTTT

clone_size: NA
d_call: NA
j_call: TRBJ2-7
v_call: TRBV7-9
cdr3_aa: CASSPGGLAASSYEQYF
cdr3_nt: TGTGCCAGCAGCCCAGGGGGCCTAGCGGCCAGCTCCTACGAGCAGTACTTC

clone_size: NA
d_call: NA
j_call: TRBJ1-1
v_call: TRBV6-4
cdr3_aa: CASRYTGNTEAFF
cdr3_nt: TGTGCCAGCAGATACACAGGGAACACTGAAGCTTTCTTT

clone_size: many
d_call: NA
j_call: TRBJ2-5
v_call: TRBV7-2
cdr3_aa: CASSVPDRIETQYF
cdr3_nt: TGTGCCAGCAGCGTACCGGACAGAATAGAGACCCAGTACTTC

clone_size: few
d_call: NA
j_call: TRBJ1-1
v_call: TRBV27
cdr3_aa: CASQSTGNTEAFF
cdr3_nt: TGTGCCAGCCAGTCGACAGGGAACACTGAAGCTTTCTTT

clone_size: NA
d_call: NA
j_call: TRBJ2-2
v_call: TRBV11-2
cdr3_aa: CASSLDSVGFRELFF
cdr3_nt: TGTGCCAGCAGCTTGGACAGCGTCGGGTTCCGGGAGCTGTTTTTT

clone_size: NA
d_call: TRBD1
j_call: TRBJ1-1
v_call: TRBV7-2
cdr3_aa: CASSQNQGAGGTEAFF
cdr3_nt: TGTGCCAGCAGCCAAAACCAGGGGGCGGGAGGTACTGAAGCTTTCTTT

clone_size: many
d_call: TRBD2
j_call: TRBJ2-7
v_call: TRBV7-6
cdr3_aa: CASSPNGWTSGYEQYF
cdr3_nt: TGTGCCAGCAGCCCAAACGGATGGACTAGCGGCTACGAGCAGTACTTC

clone_size: NA
d_call: NA
j_call: TRBJ1-4
v_call: TRBV7-9
cdr3_aa: CASSLGVSNPINEKLFF
cdr3_nt: TGTGCCAGCAGCTTAGGCGTTTCTAACCCGATAAATGAAAAACTGTTTTTT

clone_size: many
d_call: TRBD1
j_call: TRBJ1-1
v_call: TRBV19
cdr3_aa: CASSRTGANFGAFF
cdr3_nt: TGTGCCAGTAGTAGGACAGGGGCGAATTTTGGAGCTTTCTTT

clone_size: many
d_call: NA
j_call: TRBJ1-1
v_call: TRBV5-1
cdr3_aa: CASSKETGGNTEAFF
cdr3_nt: TGCGCCAGCAGCAAAGAGACAGGCGGGAACACTGAAGCTTTCTTT

clone_size: NA
d_call: NA
j_call: TRBJ1-5
v_call: TRBV9
cdr3_aa: CASSVGGMNQPQHF
cdr3_nt: TGTGCCAGCAGCGTGGGGGGGATGAATCAGCCCCAGCATTTT